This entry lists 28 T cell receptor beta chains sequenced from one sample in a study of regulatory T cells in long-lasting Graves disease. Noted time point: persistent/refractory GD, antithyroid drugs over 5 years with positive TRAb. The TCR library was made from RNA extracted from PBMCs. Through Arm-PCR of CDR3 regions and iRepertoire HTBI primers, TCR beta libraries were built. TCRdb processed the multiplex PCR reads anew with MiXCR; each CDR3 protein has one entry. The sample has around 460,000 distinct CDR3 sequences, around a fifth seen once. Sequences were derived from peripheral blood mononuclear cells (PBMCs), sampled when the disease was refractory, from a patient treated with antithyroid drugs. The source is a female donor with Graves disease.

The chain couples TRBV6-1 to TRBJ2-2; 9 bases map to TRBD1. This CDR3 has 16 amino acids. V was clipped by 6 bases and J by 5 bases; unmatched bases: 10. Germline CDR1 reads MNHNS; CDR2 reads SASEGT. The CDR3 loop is CASSVAGQGRTGELFF. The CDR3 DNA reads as TGTGCCAGCAGCGTTGCGGGACAGGGAAGGACCGGGGAGCTGTTTTTT.

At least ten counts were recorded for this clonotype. CDR3 sequence (DNA): TGTGCCAGCAGCGAGCTACGCTCTGGGGCCAACGTCCTGACTTTC. Protein sequence: CASSELRSGANVLTF. This chain uses TRBV11-2 with TRBJ2-6; D remains unclear. The germline gives CDR1 SGHAT, CDR2 FQNNGV. V lost 5 bases to trimming and J lost 0 bases, with 8 bases between them. The CDR3 runs 15 residues.

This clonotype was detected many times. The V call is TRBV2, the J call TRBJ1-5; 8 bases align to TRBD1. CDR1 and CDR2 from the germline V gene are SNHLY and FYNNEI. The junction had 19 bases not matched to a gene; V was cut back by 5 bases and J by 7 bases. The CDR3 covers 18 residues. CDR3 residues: CASSSSVLGQGGEQPQHF. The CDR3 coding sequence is TGTGCCAGCAGTTCTTCAGTACTAGGACAGGGTGGGGAGCAGCCCCAGCATTTT.

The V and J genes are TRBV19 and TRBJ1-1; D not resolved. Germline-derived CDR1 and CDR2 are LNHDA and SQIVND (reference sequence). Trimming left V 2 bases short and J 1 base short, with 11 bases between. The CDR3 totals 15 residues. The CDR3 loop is CASSINSAPNTEAFF. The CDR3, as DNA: TGTGCCAGTAGTATAAACTCCGCCCCGAACACTGAAGCTTTCTTT.

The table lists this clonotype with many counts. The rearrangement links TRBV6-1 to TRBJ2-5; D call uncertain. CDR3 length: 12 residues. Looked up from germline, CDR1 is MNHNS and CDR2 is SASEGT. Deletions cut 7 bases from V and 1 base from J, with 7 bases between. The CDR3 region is CASKGLQETQYF. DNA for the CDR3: TGTGCCAGCAAGGGTCTCCAAGAGACCCAGTACTTC.

The CDR3 DNA reads TGTGCCTGGGCCACAGGGGGCACTGAAGCTTTCTTT. It is translated as CAWATGGTEAFF. V and J are TRBV30 and TRBJ1-1; 8 bases align to TRBD1. The CDR3 consists of 12 residues. Germline V gene data show CDR1 as GTSNPN and CDR2 as SVGIG (reference sequence). V was clipped by 5 bases and J by 4 bases; unmatched bases: 3.

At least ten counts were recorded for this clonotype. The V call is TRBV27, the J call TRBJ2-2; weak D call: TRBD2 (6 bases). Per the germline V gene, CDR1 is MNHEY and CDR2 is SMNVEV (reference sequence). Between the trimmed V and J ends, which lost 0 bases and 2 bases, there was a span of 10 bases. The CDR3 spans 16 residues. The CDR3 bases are TGTGCCAGCAGTTTATCTGGAGGGGCTAACACCGGGGAGCTGTTTTTT. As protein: CASSLSGGANTGELFF.

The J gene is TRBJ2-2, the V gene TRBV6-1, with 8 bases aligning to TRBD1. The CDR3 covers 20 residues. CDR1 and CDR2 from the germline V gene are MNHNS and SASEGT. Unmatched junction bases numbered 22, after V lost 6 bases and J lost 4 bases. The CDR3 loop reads CASRPIRDRPNEGLTGELFF. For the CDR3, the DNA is TGTGCCAGCAGACCTATCCGGGACAGGCCCAACGAAGGGCTCACCGGGGAGCTGTTTTTT.

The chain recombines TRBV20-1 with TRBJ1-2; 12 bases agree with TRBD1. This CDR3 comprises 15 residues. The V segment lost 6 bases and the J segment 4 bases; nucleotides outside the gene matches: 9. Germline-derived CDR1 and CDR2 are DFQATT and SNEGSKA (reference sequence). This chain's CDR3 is CSAGTGGELVYGYTF. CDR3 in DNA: TGCAGTGCCGGGACAGGGGGCGAGCTGGTCTATGGCTACACCTTC.

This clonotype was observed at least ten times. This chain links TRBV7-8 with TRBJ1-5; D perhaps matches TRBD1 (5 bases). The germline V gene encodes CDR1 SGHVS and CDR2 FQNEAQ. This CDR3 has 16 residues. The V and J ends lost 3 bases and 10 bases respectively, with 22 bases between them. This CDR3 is CASSLGGPFTLSPQHF. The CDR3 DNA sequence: TGTGCCAGCAGCTTGGGGGGTCCGTTCACTCTCTCCCCCCAGCATTTT.

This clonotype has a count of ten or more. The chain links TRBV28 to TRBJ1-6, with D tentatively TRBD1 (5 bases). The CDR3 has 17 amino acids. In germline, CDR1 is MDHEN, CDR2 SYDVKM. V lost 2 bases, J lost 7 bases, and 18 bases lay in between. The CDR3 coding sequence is TGTGCCAGCAGTTTAGAGGCCAGGGCAGGTGGAAATTCACCCCTCCACTTT. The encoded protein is CASSLEARAGGNSPLHF.

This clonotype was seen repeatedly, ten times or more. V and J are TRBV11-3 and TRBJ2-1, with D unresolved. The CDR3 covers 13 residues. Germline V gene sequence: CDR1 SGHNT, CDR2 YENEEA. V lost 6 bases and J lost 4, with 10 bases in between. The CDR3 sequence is CASSLGQYNEQFF. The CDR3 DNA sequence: TGTGCCAGCAGTTTGGGTCAATACAATGAGCAGTTCTTC.

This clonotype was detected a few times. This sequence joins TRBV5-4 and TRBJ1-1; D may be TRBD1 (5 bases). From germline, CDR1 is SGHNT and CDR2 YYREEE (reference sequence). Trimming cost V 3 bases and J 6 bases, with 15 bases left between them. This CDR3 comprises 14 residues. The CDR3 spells CASSWTGEAAEAFF. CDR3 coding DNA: TGTGCCAGCAGCTGGACGGGGGAAGCGGCTGAAGCTTTCTTT.

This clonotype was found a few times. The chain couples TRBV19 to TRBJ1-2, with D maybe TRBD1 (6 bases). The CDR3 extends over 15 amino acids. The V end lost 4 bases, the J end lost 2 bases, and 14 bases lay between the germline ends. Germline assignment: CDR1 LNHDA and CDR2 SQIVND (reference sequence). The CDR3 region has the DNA TGTGCCAGTAGTACGTCAAGGGACACCAACTATGGCTACACCTTC. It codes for CASSTSRDTNYGYTF. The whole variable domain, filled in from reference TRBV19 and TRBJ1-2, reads DGGITQSPKYLFRKEGQNVTLSCEQNLNHDAMYWYRQDPGQGLRLIYYSQIVNDFQKGDIAEGYSVSREKKESFPLTVTSAQKNPTAFYLCASSTSRDTNYGYTFGSGTRLTVV.

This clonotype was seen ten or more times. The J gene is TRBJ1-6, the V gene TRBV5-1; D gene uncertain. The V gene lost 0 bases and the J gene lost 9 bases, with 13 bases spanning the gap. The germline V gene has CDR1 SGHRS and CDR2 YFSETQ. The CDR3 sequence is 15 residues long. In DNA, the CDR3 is TGCGCCAGCAGCTTGGCGCCGGGGTCGATTTCACCCCTCCACTTT. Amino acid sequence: CASSLAPGSISPLHF.

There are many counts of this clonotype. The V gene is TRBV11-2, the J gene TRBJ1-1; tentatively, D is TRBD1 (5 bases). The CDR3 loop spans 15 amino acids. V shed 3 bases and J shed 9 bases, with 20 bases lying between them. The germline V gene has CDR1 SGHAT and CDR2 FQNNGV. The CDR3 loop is CASSFGGGRSDQAFF. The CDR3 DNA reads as TGTGCCAGCAGCTTTGGGGGAGGCAGGTCGGACCAAGCTTTCTTT.

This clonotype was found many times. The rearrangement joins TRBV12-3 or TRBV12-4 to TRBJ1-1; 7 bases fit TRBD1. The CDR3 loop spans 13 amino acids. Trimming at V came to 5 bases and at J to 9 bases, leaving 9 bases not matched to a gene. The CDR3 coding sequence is TGTGCCAGCAGTGATCGCCAGGGGGGTAAAGCTTTCTTT. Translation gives CASSDRQGGKAFF.

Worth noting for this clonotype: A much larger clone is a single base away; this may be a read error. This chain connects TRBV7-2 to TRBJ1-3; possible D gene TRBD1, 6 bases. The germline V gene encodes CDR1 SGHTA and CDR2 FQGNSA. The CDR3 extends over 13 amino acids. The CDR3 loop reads CASTRGGGNTICF. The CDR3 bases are TGTGCCAGCACCAGGGGCGGCGGAAACACCATATGTTTT.

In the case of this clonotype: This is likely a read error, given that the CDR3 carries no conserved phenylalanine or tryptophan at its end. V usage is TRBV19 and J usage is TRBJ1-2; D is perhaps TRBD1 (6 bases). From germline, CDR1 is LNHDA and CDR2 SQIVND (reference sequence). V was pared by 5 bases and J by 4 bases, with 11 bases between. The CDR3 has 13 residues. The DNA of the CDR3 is TGTGCCAGTAGTCGGACAGAGAGCTATGGCTACACCCTC. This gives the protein CASSRTESYGYTL.

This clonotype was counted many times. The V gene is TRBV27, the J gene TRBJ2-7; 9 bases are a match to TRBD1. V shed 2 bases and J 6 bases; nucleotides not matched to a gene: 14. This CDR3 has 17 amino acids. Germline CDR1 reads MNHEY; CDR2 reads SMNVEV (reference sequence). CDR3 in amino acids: CASSLAQVGQGRTEQYF. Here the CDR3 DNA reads TGTGCCAGCAGTTTAGCTCAAGTAGGACAGGGGCGGACCGAGCAGTACTTC.

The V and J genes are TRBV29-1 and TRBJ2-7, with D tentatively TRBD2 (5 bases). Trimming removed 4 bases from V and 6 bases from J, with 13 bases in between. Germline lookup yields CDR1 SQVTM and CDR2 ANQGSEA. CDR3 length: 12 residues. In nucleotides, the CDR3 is TGCAGCGTTGGAGTCTCCCGGGGCGAGCAGTACTTC. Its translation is CSVGVSRGEQYF.

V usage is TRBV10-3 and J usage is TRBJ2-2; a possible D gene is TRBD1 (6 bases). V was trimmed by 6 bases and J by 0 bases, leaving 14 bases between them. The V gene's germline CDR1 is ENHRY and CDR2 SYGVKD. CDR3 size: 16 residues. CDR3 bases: TGTGCCATCAGCCTCACACAGGGTACGAACACCGGGGAGCTGTTTTTT. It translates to CAISLTQGTNTGELFF.

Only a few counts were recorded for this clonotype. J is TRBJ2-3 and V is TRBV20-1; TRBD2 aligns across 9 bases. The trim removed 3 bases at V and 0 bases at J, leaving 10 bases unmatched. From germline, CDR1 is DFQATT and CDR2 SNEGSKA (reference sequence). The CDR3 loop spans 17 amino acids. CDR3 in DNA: TGCAGTGCTAGCTCTAGCGGGGTAGCTACTAGCACAGATACGCAGTATTTT. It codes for CSASSSGVATSTDTQYF.

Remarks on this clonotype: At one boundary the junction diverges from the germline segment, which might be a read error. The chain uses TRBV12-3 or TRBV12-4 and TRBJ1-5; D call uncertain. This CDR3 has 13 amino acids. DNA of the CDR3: TGTACCAGCAGTTTAAACAGCACTCAGCCCCAGCATTTT. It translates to CTSSLNSTQPQHF.

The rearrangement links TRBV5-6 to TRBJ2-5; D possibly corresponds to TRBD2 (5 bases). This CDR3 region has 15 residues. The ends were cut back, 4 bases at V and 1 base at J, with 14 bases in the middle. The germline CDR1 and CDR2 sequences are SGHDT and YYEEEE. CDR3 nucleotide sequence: TGTGCCAGCAGCCCCTGGGTAGCGATCCAAGAGACCCAGTACTTC. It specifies CASSPWVAIQETQYF.

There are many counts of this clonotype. This CDR3 reads CASSLRLAGGQETQYF. The CDR3 nucleotides read TGTGCCAGCAGCCTAAGACTAGCGGGGGGGCAAGAGACCCAGTACTTC. The chain couples TRBV11-2 to TRBJ2-5; 14 bases are a match to TRBD2. The CDR3 spans 16 residues. The germline gives CDR1 SGHAT, CDR2 FQNNGV. V trimming: 5 bases; J trimming: 2 bases; junction bases outside the gene matches: 4.

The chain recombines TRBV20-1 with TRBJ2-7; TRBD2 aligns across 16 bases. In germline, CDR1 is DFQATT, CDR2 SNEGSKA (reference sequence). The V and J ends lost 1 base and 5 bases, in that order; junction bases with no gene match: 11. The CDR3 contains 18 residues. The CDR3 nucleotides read TGCAGTGCTAGAGGTTTGGGACTAGCGGGAGGGAGGAACAACGAGCAGTACTTC. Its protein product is CSARGLGLAGGRNNEQYF.

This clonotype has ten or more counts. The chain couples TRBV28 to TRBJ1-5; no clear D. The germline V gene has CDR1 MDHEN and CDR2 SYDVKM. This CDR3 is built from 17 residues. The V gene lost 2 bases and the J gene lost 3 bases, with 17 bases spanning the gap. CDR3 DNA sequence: TGTGCCAGCAGTTTAACATGGACGCGGCTTATCAATCAGCCCCAGCATTTT. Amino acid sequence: CASSLTWTRLINQPQHF. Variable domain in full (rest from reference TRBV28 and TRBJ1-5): DVKVTQSSRYLVKRTGEKVFLECVQDMDHENMFWYRQDPGLGLRLIYFSYDVKMKEKGDIPEGYSVSREKKERFSLILESASTNQTSMYLCASSLTWTRLINQPQHFGDGTRLSIL.